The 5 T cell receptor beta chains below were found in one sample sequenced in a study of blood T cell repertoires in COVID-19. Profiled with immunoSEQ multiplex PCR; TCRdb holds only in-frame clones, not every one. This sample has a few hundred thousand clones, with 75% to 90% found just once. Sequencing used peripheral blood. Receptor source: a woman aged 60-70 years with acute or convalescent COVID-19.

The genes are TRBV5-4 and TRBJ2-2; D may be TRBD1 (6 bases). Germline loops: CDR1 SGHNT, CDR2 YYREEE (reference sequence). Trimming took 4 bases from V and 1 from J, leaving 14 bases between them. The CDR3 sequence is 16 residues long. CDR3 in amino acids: CASSPGHTGNTGELFF. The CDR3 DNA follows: TGTGCCAGCAGCCCGGGACATACGGGGAACACCGGGGAGCTGTTTTTT.

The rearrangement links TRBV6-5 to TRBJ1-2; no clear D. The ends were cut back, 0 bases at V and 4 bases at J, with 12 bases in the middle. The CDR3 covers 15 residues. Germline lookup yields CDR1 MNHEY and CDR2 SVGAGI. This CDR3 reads CASSYSRTKPYGYTF. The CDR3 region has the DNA TGTGCCAGCAGTTACTCCAGAACCAAACCCTATGGCTACACCTTC.

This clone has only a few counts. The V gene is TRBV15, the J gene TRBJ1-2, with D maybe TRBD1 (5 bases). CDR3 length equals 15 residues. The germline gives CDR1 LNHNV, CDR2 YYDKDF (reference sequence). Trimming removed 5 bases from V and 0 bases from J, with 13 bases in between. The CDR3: CATSPRGSANYGYTF. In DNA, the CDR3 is TGTGCCACCAGCCCAAGGGGCAGCGCTAACTATGGCTACACCTTC.

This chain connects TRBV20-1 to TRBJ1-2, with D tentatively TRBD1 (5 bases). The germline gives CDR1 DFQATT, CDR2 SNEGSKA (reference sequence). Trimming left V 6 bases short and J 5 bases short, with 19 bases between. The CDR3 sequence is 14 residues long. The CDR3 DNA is TGCAGTGCCAGTCAGGGTCCCGTGGGGTATGGCTACACCTTC. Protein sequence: CSASQGPVGYGYTF.

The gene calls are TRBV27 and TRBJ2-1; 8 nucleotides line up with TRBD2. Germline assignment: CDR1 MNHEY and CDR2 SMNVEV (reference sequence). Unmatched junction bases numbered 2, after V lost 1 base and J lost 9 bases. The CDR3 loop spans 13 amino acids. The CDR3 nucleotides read TGTGCCAGCAGTTTATTCAGCGGGGGTGAGCAGTTCTTC. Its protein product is CASSLFSGGEQFF.